The following is a TCR beta chain sequence with its context. Antigen specificity is unknown. RNA transcripts yielded amplified TCR beta CDR3 regions. HTBI primers were employed in a first-round RT-PCR of the TCR CDR3. MiXCR, run by TCRdb on the multiplex PCR reads, gives a single entry per CDR3 protein. Among approximately 690,000 distinct CDR3 sequences, roughly 14% were seen once, and the ten largest hold approximately 12%. The data were taken from a study of T cells in Graves' hyperthyroidism and ophthalmopathy. Per the germline V gene, CDR1 is DFQATT and CDR2 is SNEGSKA (reference sequence). This CDR3 spans 12 amino acids. Trimming left V 7 bases short and J 3 bases short, with 11 bases between. Active moderate-to-severe ophthalmopathy, Clinical Activity Score at least 3, NOSPECS at least 4, under 3 months' duration. Together with thyroid ultrasound, orbital computed tomography, serum thyroxine and TRAb, clinical symptoms were used for diagnoses.

Overall study findings and caveats: Clonotypes that were expanded in thyroid above 0.001 mostly appeared in blood too. Before onset, by a median of approximately 5.9 months, the model predicted ophthalmopathy.

This sequence joins TRBV20-1 and TRBJ2-3; no reliable D call. This sequence was found in a woman between 50 and 59 years old with Graves' ophthalmopathy. Sequencing was carried out using blood. In nucleotides, the CDR3 is TGCAGTGTCCCAAGCCGGACAGATACGCAGTATTTT. Translated, it gives CSVPSRTDTQYF.